What follows are 26 T cell receptor beta chains derived from one specimen sequenced in a study of blood T cell repertoires in COVID-19. The repertoire was sequenced with immunoSEQ multiplex PCR; TCRdb's copy has only in-frame clones and lacks some. The sample gives a few hundred thousand clones, roughly 87% of which show up once; 2.5% to 3.5% is in the top ten. Sequenced input: PBMCs or T cells enriched from blood (not recorded which). These receptor sequences come from a woman in her thirties who had recovered from COVID-19.

V usage is TRBV7-6 and J usage is TRBJ1-1, with TRBD1 matching over 8 bases. The germline CDR1 and CDR2 sequences are SGHVS and FNYEAQ. The CDR3 length is 17 residues. After removal of 2 bases from V and 3 bases from J, the junction contained 11 bases not matched to a gene. DNA of the CDR3: TGTGCCAGCAGCTTATCTTCTAGCGACAGGGGATACACTGAAGCTTTCTTT. Protein sequence: CASSLSSSDRGYTEAFF.

The chain recombines TRBV6-5 with TRBJ1-3, with 7 bases fitting TRBD1. The CDR3 covers 15 residues. Looked up from germline, CDR1 is MNHEY and CDR2 is SVGAGI. Losses at the gene ends were 5 bases for V and 0 bases for J; bases not matched to a gene: 4. CDR3 in DNA: TGTGCCAGCAGTACCCGGGACAGCTCTGGAAACACCATATATTTT. Translated: CASSTRDSSGNTIYF.

The table lists this clone with a few counts. This chain links TRBV5-1 with TRBJ2-1, with TRBD2 identical over 9 bases. The trim removed 6 bases at V and 5 bases at J, leaving 6 bases unmatched. This CDR3 has 14 amino acids. Germline V gives CDR1 SGHRS, CDR2 YFSETQ. CDR3: CASTTIAGDNEQFF. CDR3 bases: TGCGCCAGCACGACGATAGCGGGAGACAATGAGCAGTTCTTC.

V gene TRBV5-1 combines with J gene TRBJ1-1; unclear D gene. Germline-derived CDR1 and CDR2 are SGHRS and YFSETQ. This CDR3 has 12 residues. The ends were cut back, 1 base at V and 1 base at J, with 2 bases in the middle. The CDR3 loop reads CASSLQNTEAFF. For the CDR3, the DNA is TGCGCCAGCAGCTTGCAGAACACTGAAGCTTTCTTT.

The chain employs TRBV11-2 and TRBJ1-1; D possibly corresponds to TRBD1 (6 bases). The CDR3 spans 16 residues. The germline V and J ends were trimmed by 3 bases and 0 bases, with 14 bases remaining between them. CDR1 is SGHAT and CDR2 is FQNNGV in the germline V gene. This chain's CDR3 is CASSFTRGSMNTEAFF. As DNA, the CDR3 is TGTGCCAGCAGCTTTACCAGGGGAAGTATGAACACTGAAGCTTTCTTT.

This clone has only a few counts. This chain uses TRBV5-1 with TRBJ2-7; tentatively, D is TRBD1 (5 bases). Germline V gene lookup returns CDR1 SGHRS and CDR2 YFSETQ. V was shortened by 0 bases and J by 2 bases, with 12 bases between the two germline ends. The CDR3 covers 15 residues. CDR3 bases: TGCGCCAGCAGCTTGGTCTCAGGGCAGCCCTACGAGCAGTACTTC. It yields the protein CASSLVSGQPYEQYF.

J is TRBJ2-1 and V is TRBV3-1 (or the pseudogene TRBV3-2); 14 bases are a match to TRBD2. V lost 3 bases to trimming and J lost 10 bases; unmatched junction nucleotides: 8. The CDR3 is 16 residues long. CDR1 and CDR2 from the germline V gene are LGHDT and YNNKEL (reference sequence). The CDR3 reads CASSQGGLAGEREQFF. DNA for the CDR3: TGTGCCAGCAGCCAGGGGGGACTAGCGGGAGAACGAGAGCAGTTCTTC.

The J gene is TRBJ1-2, the V gene TRBV27; D might be TRBD1 (6 bases). V was shortened by 6 bases and J by 6 bases, with 14 bases between the two germline ends. The CDR3 spans 13 residues. Germline V gene sequence: CDR1 MNHEY, CDR2 SMNVEV (reference sequence). This chain's CDR3 is CASSPWGPNGYTF. The CDR3 nucleotides are TGTGCCAGCAGCCCCTGGGGGCCCAATGGCTACACCTTC.

CDR3 coding DNA: TGTGCCAGCTCACCCTCCTCGGGTCTCAATCAGCCCCAGCATTTT. Translating it yields CASSPSSGLNQPQHF. This chain connects TRBV18 to TRBJ1-5; D is unclear. The V gene's germline CDR1 is KGHSH and CDR2 LQKENI. Trimming removed 3 bases at V and 3 bases at J, with 12 bases between. The CDR3 is made up of 15 amino acids.

The chain links TRBV11-2 to TRBJ1-6; 8 nucleotides match TRBD1. Germline assignment: CDR1 SGHAT and CDR2 FQNNGV. The CDR3 sequence is 18 residues long. V gave up 2 bases and J gave up 0 bases; unmatched junction bases: 6. This CDR3 reads CASSLQGATSSYNSPLHF. The CDR3, as DNA: TGTGCCAGCAGCTTACAGGGGGCCACCAGCTCCTATAATTCACCCCTCCACTTT. The entire variable domain, with the rest obtained from reference TRBV11-2 and TRBJ1-6, is as follows: EAGVAQSPRYKIIEKRQSVAFWCNPISGHATLYWYQQILGQGPKLLIQFQNNGVVDDSQLPKDRFSAERLKGVDSTLKIQPAKLEDSAVYLCASSLQGATSSYNSPLHFGNGTRLTVT.

This CDR3 reads CASSPQGVGTNEKLFF. CDR3 coding DNA: TGTGCCAGCTCACCGCAGGGGGTCGGAACTAATGAAAAACTGTTTTTT. The rearrangement uses TRBV18 and TRBJ1-4; 7 bases map to TRBD1. CDR1 KGHSH and CDR2 LQKENI come from the germline V gene. V was pared by 3 bases and J by 1 base, with 5 bases of the junction left unmatched. This CDR3 region has 16 residues.

In regard to this clone: Other DNA variants within this sample encode the same CDR3. The V call is TRBV5-4, the J call TRBJ2-2, with 8 bases lining up with TRBD2. Germline V lookup: CDR1 SGHNT, CDR2 YYREEE (reference sequence). The CDR3 consists of 15 residues. V lost 1 base, J lost 2 bases, and 1 base stayed unmatched. The CDR3 DNA reads TGTGCCAGCAGCTTGTTAGCGGGAAACACCGGGGAGCTGTTTTTT. Translated: CASSLLAGNTGELFF.

The rearrangement uses TRBV9 and TRBJ2-1, with TRBD2 matching over 13 bases. CDR3 length: 15 amino acids. Germline V gene lookup returns CDR1 SGDLS and CDR2 YYNGEE. With 4 bases clipped from V and 7 bases from J, the junction kept 5 bases outside the gene matches. The CDR3 nucleotides are TGTGCCAGCAGCCCTCCGACTAGCGGGGGGAATGAGCAGTTCTTC. Translation: CASSPPTSGGNEQFF.

CDR3: CASSPFRGGSDEKLFF. CDR3 sequence (DNA): TGTGCCAGTAGCCCTTTTCGGGGAGGGAGTGACGAAAAACTGTTTTTT. This sequence joins TRBV19 and TRBJ1-4, with no clear D. V was pared by 6 bases and J by 8 bases, with 22 bases between. The CDR3 totals 16 residues. Germline lookup yields CDR1 LNHDA and CDR2 SQIVND (reference sequence).

The rearrangement joins TRBV30 to TRBJ2-7, with 11 bases aligning to TRBD1. Germline-derived CDR1 and CDR2 are GTSNPN and SVGIG (reference sequence). The CDR3 loop spans 14 amino acids. Germline trimming cut 3 bases from V and 4 bases from J; bases unmatched to any gene: 5. CDR3 loop: CAWSGGQGEYEQYF. The CDR3 nucleotides are TGTGCCTGGAGCGGGGGACAGGGGGAATACGAGCAGTACTTC.

The chain links TRBV7-2 to TRBJ2-7; D is possibly TRBD1 (7 bases). The CDR3 length is 14 residues. The ends were cut back, 5 bases at V and 3 bases at J, with 14 bases in the middle. Germline V gene data show CDR1 as SGHTA and CDR2 as FQGNSA. CDR3 sequence reads: CASSRAQGGYEQYF. The DNA of the CDR3 is TGTGCCAGCAGCCGGGCCCAGGGGGGCTACGAGCAGTACTTC. The entire variable domain, with the rest obtained from reference TRBV7-2 and TRBJ2-7, is as follows: GAGVSQSPSNKVTEKGKDVELRCDPISGHTALYWYRQSLGQGLEFLIYFQGNSAPDKSGLPSDRFSAERTGGSVSTLTIQRTQQEDSAVYLCASSRAQGGYEQYFGPGTRLTVT.

The chain joins TRBV4-1 to TRBJ1-5; D is undetermined. CDR1 is MGHRA, CDR2 YSYEKL, per germline. V gave up 0 bases and J gave up 3 bases, with 12 bases separating them. The CDR3 is 16 amino acids. The CDR3 DNA sequence: TGCGCCAGCAGCCAAGAAGGCAGGAGGGCCAATCAGCCCCAGCATTTT. Encoded protein: CASSQEGRRANQPQHF.

This chain uses TRBV28 with TRBJ1-4; possibly TRBD1 for D (5 bases). V was clipped by 5 bases and J by 8 bases, with 21 bases between them. Germline-derived CDR1 and CDR2 are MDHEN and SYDVKM. The CDR3 has 16 amino acids. The CDR3 region has the DNA TGTGCCAGCAGTCGCCCAGGGTCCCGTAGAGGCGAAAAACTGTTTTTT. Protein sequence: CASSRPGSRRGEKLFF.

The CDR3 bases are TGTGCCAGCAGTGAAAATCAGGCCAGGGGCTATGAGCAGTTCTTC. Translated: CASSENQARGYEQFF. The chain employs TRBV6-1 and TRBJ2-1, with D perhaps TRBD1 (6 bases). Trimming removed 2 bases at V and 8 bases at J, with 16 bases between. The CDR3 is made up of 15 amino acids. Germline-derived CDR1 and CDR2 are MNHNS and SASEGT.

V is TRBV7-2 and J is TRBJ1-6; the match to TRBD1 covers 7 bases. This CDR3 has 14 residues. The trim removed 7 bases at V and 9 bases at J, leaving 9 bases unmatched. Germline-derived CDR1 and CDR2 are SGHTA and FQGNSA. CDR3 DNA sequence: TGTGCCAGCAAAATGCAGGGGGGACTTTCACCCCTCCACTTT. As protein: CASKMQGGLSPLHF.

Worth noting for this clone: This CDR3 is also generated by other DNA sequences in the sample. The V gene is TRBV9, the J gene TRBJ1-1; D remains unclear. CDR3 length equals 13 residues. The germline V gene has CDR1 SGDLS and CDR2 YYNGEE. Trimming removed 1 base at V and 2 bases at J, with 6 bases between. CDR3: CASSVSVNTEAFF. CDR3 sequence (DNA): TGTGCCAGCAGCGTATCGGTTAACACTGAAGCTTTCTTT.

The count of this clone is one. This chain uses TRBV11-2 with TRBJ2-7; 9 bases map to TRBD2. Germline trimming cut 2 bases from V and 5 bases from J; bases unmatched to any gene: 7. The CDR3 loop spans 15 amino acids. Germline CDR1 reads SGHAT; CDR2 reads FQNNGV. DNA for the CDR3: TGTGCCAGCAGCTTATTCGCGGGAGGGCCGAACGAGCAGTACTTC. Its protein is CASSLFAGGPNEQYF.

The chain couples TRBV27 to TRBJ1-4, with TRBD1 matching over 7 bases. With V trimmed by 5 bases and J by 5 bases, 8 bases remained unmatched. Looked up from germline, CDR1 is MNHEY and CDR2 is SMNVEV (reference sequence). The CDR3 runs 15 residues. CDR3 residues: CASSPGTVKNEKLFF. CDR3 bases: TGTGCCAGCAGTCCGGGGACAGTAAAGAATGAAAAACTGTTTTTT. The variable domain in full, with the rest retrieved from reference TRBV27 and TRBJ1-4, is EAQVTQNPRYLITVTGKKLTVTCSQNMNHEYMSWYRQDPGLGLRQIYYSMNVEVTDKGDVPEGYKVSRKEKRNFPLILESPSPNQTSLYFCASSPGTVKNEKLFFGSGTQLSVL.

CDR3 coding DNA: TGTGCCATCAGTGATCCGATGGACAGGGGGAGGAACACCGGGGAGCTGTTTTTT. Its protein is CAISDPMDRGRNTGELFF. V and J are TRBV10-3 and TRBJ2-2, with 10 bases matching TRBD1. After removal of 3 bases from V and 1 base from J, the junction contained 8 bases not matched to a gene. CDR3 size: 18 residues. Per germline, CDR1 ENHRY and CDR2 SYGVKD.

The CDR3 nucleotides read TGTGCCAGTAGTCAACCCGGGACAGCGAACACTGAAGCTTTCTTT. Translated: CASSQPGTANTEAFF. The chain has TRBV19 and TRBJ1-1; 7 positions agree with TRBD1. There are 15 residues in the CDR3. The germline V gene has CDR1 LNHDA and CDR2 SQIVND (reference sequence). Trimming took 5 bases from V and 1 from J; bases not matched to a gene: 7.

The rearrangement uses TRBV2 and TRBJ1-3; weak D call: TRBD1 (6 bases). Germline V lookup: CDR1 SNHLY, CDR2 FYNNEI. Deletions cut 2 bases from V and 1 base from J, with 15 bases between. The CDR3 runs to 17 residues. CDR3 amino acids: CASSERLGTNSGNTIYF. For the CDR3, the DNA is TGTGCCAGCAGTGAAAGGTTGGGGACAAATTCTGGAAACACCATATATTTT.